The T cell receptor (beta chain) under discussion was sequenced for a study of shared clonotypes between healthy human individuals. Naive CD8 cells were CD45RO-negative, positively selected for CCR7, excluding terminally differentiated effector memory CD45RA+ cells. The V segment lost 1 base and the J segment 6 bases; nucleotides outside the gene matches: 10. CDR3 length: 16 residues. CDR1 and CDR2 from the germline V gene are SGHTA and FQGNSA. A word on this clone: Its antigen is still unknown.

TCRdb's copy holds only in-frame clones and misses some; the assay was immunoSEQ multiplex PCR. The table shows 1.5 million to 2.5 million clones, with around 96% occurring only once. Study-wide points: Represented diversity (both genetic and exposure-history) was limited by the small number of donors.

The sequenced material came from naive CD8+ T cells sorted from blood. The V and J genes are TRBV7-2 and TRBJ2-7, with 9 positions matching TRBD1. The sequence was obtained from a man aged 18-30 years in good health. CDR3 sequence reads: CASSLGPGTGSIEQYF. The CDR3 region has the DNA TGTGCCAGCAGCTTAGGGCCCGGGACAGGGAGCATCGAGCAGTACTTC.